The 5 T cell receptor beta chains below all came from one sample that was sequenced in a study of blood T cells in healthy people across ages. A J-beta primer mix and a sample-barcoded 5' primer were used in a second PCR of roughly 6 to 11 cycles. TCRdb re-called the 5' RACE reads with MiXCR, one entry per CDR3 protein. Among 850,000 or so distinct CDR3 sequences listed, about 30% were seen once. The sequenced sample was blood. Receptor source: a woman older than 75 in good health.

This chain connects TRBV7-2 to TRBJ1-4; 8 bases are shared with TRBD1. This CDR3 is 13 amino acids long. Trimming removed 4 bases from V and 6 bases from J; junction bases left unmatched: 1. Germline-derived CDR1 and CDR2 are SGHTA and FQGNSA. The CDR3 region is CASSWDRHEKLFF. As DNA, the CDR3 is TGTGCCAGCAGCTGGGACAGGCATGAAAAACTGTTTTTT.

This clonotype occurred once. A much larger clone lies a single base off, so this may be a read error. This chain connects TRBV29-1 to TRBJ1-2; D may be TRBD1 (5 bases). CDR1 and CDR2 from the germline V gene are SQVTM and ANQGSEA. Trimming took 2 bases from V and 7 from J, leaving 20 bases between them. The CDR3 length is 15 residues. In DNA form, the CDR3 reads TGCAGCGTTGAACTTACCGAGGGGCGCCGAGGTGGCTACACCTTC. Encoded protein: CSVELTEGRRGGYTF.

This clonotype showed up many times. The rearrangement uses TRBV24-1 and TRBJ2-1; TRBD1 is a possible D gene (6 bases). With 3 bases removed from V and 0 bases from J, the gap between germline ends came to 14 bases. The CDR3 sequence is 17 residues long. Germline V gene lookup returns CDR1 KGHDR and CDR2 SFDVKD. The CDR3 region is CATSDGPRGGSYNEQFF. The CDR3 coding sequence is TGTGCCACCAGTGATGGTCCCAGGGGCGGCTCCTACAATGAGCAGTTCTTC.

This clonotype was detected ten times or more. J is TRBJ2-4 and V is TRBV6-6, with 7 positions matching TRBD1. V was clipped by 0 bases and J by 5 bases; unmatched bases: 13. This CDR3 spans 18 amino acids. Germline CDR1 MNHNY, CDR2 SVGAGI (reference sequence). The CDR3 sequence: CASSYSPNHRGIQNIQYF. The CDR3 DNA follows: TGTGCCAGCAGTTACTCGCCCAACCACAGGGGAATCCAAAACATTCAGTACTTC.

This clonotype was counted ten times or more. The chain couples TRBV7-2 to TRBJ2-1; D is undetermined. V gave up 0 bases and J gave up 10 bases, with 10 bases separating them. The CDR3 loop spans 13 amino acids. The V gene's germline CDR1 is SGHTA and CDR2 FQGNSA. The CDR3: CASSLARLDEQFF. The CDR3 DNA follows: TGTGCCAGCAGCTTAGCTAGGTTAGACGAGCAGTTCTTC. The full variable domain, with the rest looked up from reference TRBV7-2 and TRBJ2-1, is GAGVSQSPSNKVTEKGKDVELRCDPISGHTALYWYRQSLGQGLEFLIYFQGNSAPDKSGLPSDRFSAERTGGSVSTLTIQRTQQEDSAVYLCASSLARLDEQFFGPGTRLTVL.